Listed here are 14 T cell receptor beta chains from one sample, sequenced in a study of blood T cell repertoires in COVID-19. The assay was immunoSEQ multiplex PCR, and TCRdb's table has in-frame clones only and misses some. The sample lists about 200,000 clones, about nine tenths occurring once. Sequences were obtained from peripheral blood. The receptors here all came from a woman between 65 and 79 years old with acute or convalescent COVID-19.

CDR3 DNA sequence: TGTGCCAGCAGCCAAGAATTGGAGTACGAGCAGTACTTC. Translated, it gives CASSQELEYEQYF. The chain combines TRBV14 with TRBJ2-7; D remains ambiguous. V lost 0 bases and J 4 bases, leaving 7 bases between the germline ends. This CDR3 region has 13 residues. The germline V gene has CDR1 SGHDN and CDR2 FVKESK.

V usage is TRBV5-1 and J usage is TRBJ1-2, with a tentative D call TRBD1 (6 bases). CDR1 is SGHRS and CDR2 is YFSETQ in the germline V gene. V lost 4 bases and J lost 9, with 16 bases in between. The CDR3 extends over 13 amino acids. The CDR3: CASSPGTPTRYTF. The CDR3 bases are TGCGCCAGCAGCCCCGGGACACCCACTCGCTACACCTTC.

This rearrangement joins TRBV7-2 to TRBJ2-7; the match to TRBD2 covers 7 bases. The ends lost 4 bases at V and 7 bases at J; junction bases unmatched: 13. Germline CDR1 SGHTA, CDR2 FQGNSA. This CDR3 is 15 amino acids long. The CDR3 region has the DNA TGTGCCAGCAGCTCCTCCCCCGGACTAGTTCGGGAGCAGTACTTC. Its translation: CASSSSPGLVREQYF.

This clone was counted at least ten times. CDR3 DNA: TGCGCCAGCAGCCAAGATCGATCAGATAACACTGAAGCTTTCTTT. Its protein is CASSQDRSDNTEAFF. The rearrangement uses TRBV4-1 and TRBJ1-1; D remains ambiguous. The CDR3 runs 15 residues. The ends were cut back, 0 bases at V and 2 bases at J, with 10 bases in the middle. Per the germline V gene, CDR1 is MGHRA and CDR2 is YSYEKL.

This chain joins TRBV14 and TRBJ1-5; 8 nucleotides line up with TRBD1. J was trimmed by 4 bases and V by 1 base; bases with no gene match: 0. This CDR3 region has 14 residues. CDR1 is SGHDN and CDR2 is FVKESK in the germline V gene. Here the CDR3 reads CASSQGQGNQPQHF. In nucleotides, the CDR3 is TGTGCCAGCAGCCAAGGACAGGGGAATCAGCCCCAGCATTTT.

J is TRBJ1-5 and V is TRBV2; 7 bases align to TRBD1. With 5 bases clipped from V and 3 bases from J, the junction kept 7 bases outside the gene matches. Germline CDR1 reads SNHLY; CDR2 reads FYNNEI. The CDR3 spans 15 residues. The CDR3 protein is CASSPDRVVNQPQHF. The CDR3 bases are TGTGCCAGCAGTCCTGACAGGGTGGTCAATCAGCCCCAGCATTTT.

The CDR3 spells CASSPINAGYEQYF. DNA for the CDR3: TGTGCCAGCAGCCCCATAAACGCGGGCTACGAGCAGTACTTC. V is TRBV7-9 and J is TRBJ2-7, with TRBD2 as a possible D gene (5 bases). This CDR3 comprises 14 residues. The germline gives CDR1 SEHNR, CDR2 FQNEAQ (reference sequence). Trimming stripped 5 bases from V and 3 bases from J, with 14 bases between.

V usage is TRBV5-8 and J usage is TRBJ2-3; D perhaps matches TRBD1 (6 bases). This CDR3 has 14 amino acids. The V and J ends lost 4 bases and 3 bases respectively, with 12 bases between them. Germline lookup yields CDR1 SGHTS and CDR2 YDEGEE. This chain's CDR3 is CASSVQGSTDTQYF. The CDR3 nucleotides are TGTGCCAGCAGCGTACAGGGTAGTACAGATACGCAGTATTTT.

Here the CDR3 reads CASSPDRGLFF. The CDR3 DNA reads TGTGCCAGTAGTCCGGACAGGGGACTGTTTTTT. The chain joins TRBV19 to TRBJ1-4; TRBD1 aligns across 9 bases. Losses at the gene ends were 5 bases for V and 13 bases for J; bases not matched to a gene: 2. The CDR3 loop spans 11 amino acids. The germline V gene encodes CDR1 LNHDA and CDR2 SQIVND (reference sequence).

J is TRBJ2-1 and V is TRBV7-2, with 11 nucleotides matching TRBD2. This CDR3 comprises 17 residues. CDR1 and CDR2 from the germline V gene are SGHTA and FQGNSA. J gave up 3 bases and V 5 bases, and 9 bases lay outside the gene matches. The CDR3 region has the DNA TGTGCCAGCAGCGGAAGTAGCGGGAGGGCCTACTACAATGAGCAGTTCTTC. Translation: CASSGSSGRAYYNEQFF.

Here the CDR3 reads CASSPRDRGETQYF. The DNA of the CDR3 is TGTGCCAGCAGCCCCCGGGACAGGGGAGAGACCCAGTACTTC. V is TRBV5-6 and J is TRBJ2-5; 10 positions agree with TRBD1. The junction had 4 bases not matched to a gene; V was cut back by 4 bases and J by 4 bases. This CDR3 has 14 residues. CDR1 is SGHDT and CDR2 is YYEEEE in the germline V gene.

V gene TRBV6-5 combines with J gene TRBJ2-2, with 7 bases lining up with TRBD1. This CDR3 has 14 amino acids. With 6 bases clipped from V and 4 bases from J, the junction kept 5 bases outside the gene matches. CDR1 and CDR2 (germline): MNHEY, SVGAGI. In DNA, the CDR3 is TGTGCCAGCAGCCGGGACAGCCCCACCGGGGAGCTGTTTTTT. This encodes CASSRDSPTGELFF.

V is TRBV5-4 and J is TRBJ1-2, with D possibly matching TRBD1 (6 bases). Germline CDR1 is SGHNT and CDR2 is YYREEE (reference sequence). This CDR3 spans 14 amino acids. The V gene lost 0 bases and the J gene lost 6 bases, with 12 bases spanning the gap. The CDR3 region has the DNA TGTGCCAGCAGCTTGGGAGACAGGATCAATGGCTACACCTTC. This encodes CASSLGDRINGYTF.

The chain couples TRBV6-5 to TRBJ1-6, with 7 bases identical to TRBD1. V was pared by 5 bases and J by 6 bases, with 4 bases of the junction left unmatched. This CDR3 spans 14 amino acids. Germline V CDR1 and CDR2: MNHEY, SVGAGI. The CDR3 sequence: CASSQTGINSPLHF. CDR3 nucleotide sequence: TGTGCCAGCAGTCAGACAGGGATTAATTCACCCCTCCACTTT.